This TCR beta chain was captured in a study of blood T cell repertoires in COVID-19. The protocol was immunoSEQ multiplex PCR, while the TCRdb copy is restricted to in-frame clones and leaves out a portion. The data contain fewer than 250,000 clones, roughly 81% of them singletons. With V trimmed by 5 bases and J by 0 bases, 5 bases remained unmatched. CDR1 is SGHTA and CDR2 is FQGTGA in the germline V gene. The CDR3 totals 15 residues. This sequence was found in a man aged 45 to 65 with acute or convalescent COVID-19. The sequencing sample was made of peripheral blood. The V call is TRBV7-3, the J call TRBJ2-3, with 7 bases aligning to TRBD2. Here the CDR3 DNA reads TGTGCCAGCAGCCGAGCGGGGACTAGCACAGATACGCAGTATTTT. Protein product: CASSRAGTSTDTQYF.